This T cell receptor beta chain was captured in a study of blood T cells in healthy people across ages. A second about 7 to 11 cycle PCR used barcoded and J-beta primers. Each CDR3 protein is one row after TCRdb ran MiXCR on the 5' RACE reads. Of about 1.8 million distinct CDR3 sequences listed, about 50% are singletons. General study points: Lack of knowledge of donor CMV status possibly confounded expanded clonotype changes.

With regard to this clonotype: Its antigen is undetermined.

V lost 3 bases and J lost 11, with 22 bases in between. The CDR3 consists of 15 residues. Germline CDR1 is LGHNA and CDR2 is YSLEER. The chain joins TRBV4-3 to TRBJ2-5; TRBD1 might be the D (5 bases). The specimen was blood. The clonotype originates from a woman aged 40-49 years in good health. This chain's CDR3 is CASSHIGQEWNEQYF. CDR3 nucleotides: TGCGCCAGCAGCCACATAGGACAAGAGTGGAATGAGCAGTACTTC.